What follows is one TCR beta chain and its context. What it recognizes is unknown. From the 5' RACE reads, TCRdb lists one entry per CDR3 protein and no DNA. The sample has 350,000 to 400,000 distinct CDR3 sequences. Per germline, CDR1 MNHNY and CDR2 SVGAGI (reference sequence). CDR3 size: 16 residues. The source of the sample is a study of T cells expressing NK-cell markers. Study background: It was from sorted CD3+CD56+NKG2C+, CD3+CD56+NKG2C- and CD3+CD56-NKG2C+ T cells that TCR beta repertoires came. Just one sequenced donor of eight was HCMV-seronegative, while seven were seropositive.

Findings and limits, study-wide: The share of CD8+ T cells held by dominant NKG2C+ clonotypes was about 1.0-7.5% in several donors.

The sample consisted of blood T cells: a sorted CD56 or NKG2C T cell subset, CD4+ or CD8+ T cells, or bulk PBMC T cells (not recorded which). The V and J genes are TRBV6-6 and TRBJ1-5. This sequence was found in a woman aged 45-65 years in good health. Here the CDR3 reads CASSHPRAGPSTAQHF.